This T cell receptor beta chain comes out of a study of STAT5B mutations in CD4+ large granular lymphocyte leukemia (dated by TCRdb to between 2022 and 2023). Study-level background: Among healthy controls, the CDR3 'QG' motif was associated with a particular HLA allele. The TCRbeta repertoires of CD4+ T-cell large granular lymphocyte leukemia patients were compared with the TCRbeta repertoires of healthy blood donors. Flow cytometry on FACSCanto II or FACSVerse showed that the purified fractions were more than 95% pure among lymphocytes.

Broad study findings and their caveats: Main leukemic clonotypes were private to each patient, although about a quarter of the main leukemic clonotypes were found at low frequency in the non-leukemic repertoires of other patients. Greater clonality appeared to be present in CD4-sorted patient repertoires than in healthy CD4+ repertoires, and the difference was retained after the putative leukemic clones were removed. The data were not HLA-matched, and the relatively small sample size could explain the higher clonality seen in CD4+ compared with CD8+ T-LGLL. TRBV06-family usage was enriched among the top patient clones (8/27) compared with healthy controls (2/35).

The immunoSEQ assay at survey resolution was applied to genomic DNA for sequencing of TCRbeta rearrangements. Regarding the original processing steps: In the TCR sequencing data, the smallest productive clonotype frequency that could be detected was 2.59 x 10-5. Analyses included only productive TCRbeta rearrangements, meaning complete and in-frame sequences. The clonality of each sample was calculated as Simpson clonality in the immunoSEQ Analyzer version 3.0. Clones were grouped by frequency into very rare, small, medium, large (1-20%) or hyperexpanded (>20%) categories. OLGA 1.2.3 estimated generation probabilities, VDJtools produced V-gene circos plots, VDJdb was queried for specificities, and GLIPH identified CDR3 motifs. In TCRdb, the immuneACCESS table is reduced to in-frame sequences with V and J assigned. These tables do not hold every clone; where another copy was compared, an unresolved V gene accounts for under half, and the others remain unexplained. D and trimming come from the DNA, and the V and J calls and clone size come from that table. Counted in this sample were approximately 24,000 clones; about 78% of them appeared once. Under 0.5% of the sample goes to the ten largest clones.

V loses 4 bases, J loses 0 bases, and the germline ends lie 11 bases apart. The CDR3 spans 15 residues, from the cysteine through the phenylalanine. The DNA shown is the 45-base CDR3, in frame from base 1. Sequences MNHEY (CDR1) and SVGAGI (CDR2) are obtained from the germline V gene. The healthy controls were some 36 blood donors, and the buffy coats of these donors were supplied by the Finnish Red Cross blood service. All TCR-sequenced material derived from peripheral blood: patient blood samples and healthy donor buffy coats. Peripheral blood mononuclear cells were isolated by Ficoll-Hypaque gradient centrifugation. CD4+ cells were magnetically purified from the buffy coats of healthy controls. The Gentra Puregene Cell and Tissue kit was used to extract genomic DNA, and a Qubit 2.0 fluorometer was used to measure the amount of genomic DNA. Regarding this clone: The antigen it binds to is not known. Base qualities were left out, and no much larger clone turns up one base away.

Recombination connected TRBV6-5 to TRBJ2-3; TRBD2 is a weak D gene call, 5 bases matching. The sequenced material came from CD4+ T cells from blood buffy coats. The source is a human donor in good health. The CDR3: CASSSPAASTDTQYF. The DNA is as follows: TGTGCCAGCAGTTCCCCAGCGGCTAGCACAGATACGCAGTATTTT.